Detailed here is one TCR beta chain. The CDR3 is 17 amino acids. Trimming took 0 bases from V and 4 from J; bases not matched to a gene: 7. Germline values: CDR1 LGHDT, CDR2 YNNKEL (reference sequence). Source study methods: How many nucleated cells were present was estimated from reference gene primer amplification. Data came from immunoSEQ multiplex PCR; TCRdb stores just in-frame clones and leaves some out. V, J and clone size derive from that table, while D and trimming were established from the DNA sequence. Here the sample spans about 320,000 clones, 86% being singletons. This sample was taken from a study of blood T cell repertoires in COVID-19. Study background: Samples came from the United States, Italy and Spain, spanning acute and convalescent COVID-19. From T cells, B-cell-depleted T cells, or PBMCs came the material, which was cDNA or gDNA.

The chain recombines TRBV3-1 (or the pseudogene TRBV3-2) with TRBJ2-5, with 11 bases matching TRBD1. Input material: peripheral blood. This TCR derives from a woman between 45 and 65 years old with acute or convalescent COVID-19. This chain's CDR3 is CASSQDWTGGFRETQYF. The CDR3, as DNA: TGTGCCAGCAGCCAAGATTGGACAGGGGGCTTTCGAGAGACCCAGTACTTC.